A single sample is the source of the 28 T cell receptor beta chains below, sequenced in a study of shared clonotypes between healthy human individuals. Sequencing was performed with immunoSEQ multiplex PCR; in TCRdb, only in-frame clones are kept and a portion is missing. This table holds about 600,000 clones, roughly 97% found once. The sample was naive CD4+ T cells sorted from blood. The subset here: CD45RA+ positively selected. These receptor sequences come from a woman in her 30s in good health.

V usage is TRBV18 and J usage is TRBJ2-2; D is ambiguous. The CDR3 length is 12 residues. V dropped 5 bases and J dropped 4 bases, with 5 bases sitting between them. Germline CDR1 and CDR2: KGHSH and LQKENI. CDR3 loop: CASSKSTGELFF. CDR3 DNA: TGTGCCAGCTCAAAAAGCACCGGGGAGCTGTTTTTT.

The rearrangement uses TRBV5-4 and TRBJ2-1, with TRBD2 identical over 11 bases. Germline-derived CDR1 and CDR2 are SGHNT and YYREEE (reference sequence). CDR3 size: 19 residues. The junction had 11 bases not matched to a gene; V was cut back by 0 bases and J by 3 bases. The CDR3 spells CASSLDATSGISGYNEQFF. DNA for the CDR3: TGTGCCAGCAGCTTGGATGCGACTAGCGGGATCTCAGGCTACAATGAGCAGTTCTTC.

The chain combines TRBV21-1 with TRBJ2-1; the table's D call, TRBD1, has no DNA check behind it. TRBV21-1 is reported as a pseudogene. The CDR3 sequence is 15 residues long. The DNA of the CDR3 is TGTGCCAGCAGCAAACGTCGTTCAGGGGGCAATGAGCAGTTCTTC. The encoded protein is CASSKRRSGGNEQFF.

The V and J genes are TRBV14 and TRBJ2-7; 9 bases fit TRBD1. This CDR3 is 16 amino acids long. Germline V gene lookup returns CDR1 SGHDN and CDR2 FVKESK. The V segment lost 6 bases and the J segment 2 bases; nucleotides outside the gene matches: 11. The DNA of the CDR3 is TGTGCCAGCAGTCCACCCGGGACAGGGATGGCCTACGAGCAGTACTTC. Translation: CASSPPGTGMAYEQYF. Looking up the rest from reference TRBV14 and TRBJ2-7 gives the full variable domain: EAGVTQFPSHSVIEKGQTVTLRCDPISGHDNLYWYRRVMGKEIKFLLHFVKESKQDESGMPNNRFLAERTGGTYSTLKVQPAELEDSGVYFCASSPPGTGMAYEQYFGPGTRLTVT.

The chain has TRBV19 and TRBJ2-1, with TRBD2 matching 8 bases. V was pared by 4 bases and J by 5 bases, with 4 bases of the junction left unmatched. The CDR3 has 14 amino acids. Germline V CDR1 and CDR2: LNHDA, SQIVND (reference sequence). The chain's CDR3 is CASSSGRLNNEQFF. DNA for the CDR3: TGTGCCAGTAGTAGCGGGAGGCTGAACAATGAGCAGTTCTTC.

In this sample, this clone turned up a few times. The chain recombines TRBV10-1 with TRBJ2-7; 8 positions agree with TRBD2. The ends lost 5 bases at V and 5 bases at J; junction bases unmatched: 2. The germline CDR1 and CDR2 sequences are WNHNN and SYGVQD (reference sequence). The length of the CDR3 is 12 residues. In DNA, the CDR3 is TGCGCCAGCAGTTCGCGGGAGGACGAGCAGTACTTC. Its translation is CASSSREDEQYF.

The rearrangement uses TRBV6-5 and TRBJ2-4, with 8 bases matching TRBD2. CDR1 and CDR2 (germline): MNHEY, SVGAGI. The J segment lost 9 bases and the V segment lost 5 bases, leaving 12 bases of the junction unmatched. This CDR3 region has 15 residues. Written as DNA, the CDR3 is TGTGCCAGCAGTCGTACCGGGACTAGTTCTTTCATTCAGTACTTC. This sequence encodes CASSRTGTSSFIQYF.

The V call is TRBV7-9, the J call TRBJ2-7, with TRBD2 identical over 12 bases. The V gene's germline CDR1 is SEHNR and CDR2 FQNEAQ (reference sequence). This CDR3 region has 17 residues. The V segment lost 1 base and the J segment 9 bases; nucleotides outside the gene matches: 13. The CDR3 loop reads CASSLVPTSGSGSGQYF. The CDR3 bases are TGTGCCAGCAGCTTAGTCCCGACTAGCGGGAGCGGGTCCGGGCAGTACTTC. Supplemented by reference TRBV7-9 and TRBJ2-7, the full variable domain reads DTGVSQNPRHKITKRGQNVTFRCDPISEHNRLYWYRQTLGQGPEFLTYFQNEAQLEKSRLLSDRFSAERPKGSFSTLEIQRTEQGDSAMYLCASSLVPTSGSGSGQYFGPGTRLTVT.

J is TRBJ1-1 and V is TRBV6-1; 8 nucleotides match TRBD1. Per the germline V gene, CDR1 is MNHNS and CDR2 is SASEGT. J was trimmed by 1 base and V by 6 bases; bases with no gene match: 7. This CDR3 has 15 amino acids. CDR3 protein: CASRGGQAANTEAFF. DNA for the CDR3: TGTGCCAGCAGGGGGGGACAGGCCGCGAACACTGAAGCTTTCTTT.

The rearrangement uses TRBV2 and TRBJ2-1, with D perhaps matching TRBD1 (6 bases). Trimming pared 10 bases from V and 6 bases from J, leaving 13 bases between. Germline V CDR1 and CDR2: SNHLY, FYNNEI. CDR3 length: 12 residues. CDR3 in amino acids: CATNRVGNEQFF. In nucleotides, the CDR3 is TGTGCCACCAACAGGGTTGGCAATGAGCAGTTCTTC. Full variable domain (rest looked up from reference TRBV2 and TRBJ2-1): EPEVTQTPSHQVTQMGQEVILRCVPISNHLYFYWYRQILGQKVEFLVSFYNNEISEKSEIFDDQFSVERPDGSNFTLKIRSTKLEDSAMYFCATNRVGNEQFFGPGTRLTVL.

The J gene is TRBJ2-3, the V gene TRBV5-1; 8 bases line up with TRBD1. This CDR3 is built from 15 residues. Germline CDR1 SGHRS, CDR2 YFSETQ. Trimming at V came to 3 bases and at J to 6 bases, leaving 9 bases not matched to a gene. CDR3 in amino acids: CASSSLRDRSDTQYF. The CDR3 DNA is TGCGCCAGCAGCTCGCTCCGGGACAGGAGTGATACGCAGTATTTT.

The chain combines TRBV21-1 with TRBJ2-1; the D call TRBD1 from the table was never checked on the DNA. TRBV21-1 is noted as a pseudogene. The CDR3 length is 13 residues. DNA for the CDR3: TGTGCCAGCAGCGCAACAGGGGGTGCTGAGCAGTTCTTC. The encoded protein is CASSATGGAEQFF.

V and J are TRBV6-5 and TRBJ2-2; D remains unclear. CDR3 size: 15 residues. The V and J ends lost 1 base and 0 bases respectively, with 6 bases between them. The germline V gene has CDR1 MNHEY and CDR2 SVGAGI. The CDR3 bases are TGTGCCAGCAGTTACTGGCGGTCGAACACCGGGGAGCTGTTTTTT. This codes for CASSYWRSNTGELFF.

The chain uses TRBV11-1 and TRBJ2-7; D unresolved. Germline CDR1 SGHAT, CDR2 FQDESV (reference sequence). Trimming pared 0 bases from V and 3 bases from J, leaving 9 bases between. The CDR3 contains 14 residues. The CDR3 sequence: CASSLALTDYEQYF. CDR3 nucleotides: TGTGCCAGCAGCTTAGCGCTAACAGACTACGAGCAGTACTTC.

This rearrangement joins TRBV15 to TRBJ2-4, with 7 bases identical to TRBD1. The germline CDR1 and CDR2 sequences are LNHNV and YYDKDF (reference sequence). The CDR3 is 18 amino acids. Trimming at V came to 0 bases and at J to 0 bases, leaving 8 bases not matched to a gene. The CDR3 DNA is TGTGCCACCAGCAGAGATAGGGGGCGGACTCTAGCCAAAAACATTCAGTACTTC. Encoded protein: CATSRDRGRTLAKNIQYF.

The rearrangement uses TRBV2 and TRBJ1-4, with D perhaps TRBD1 (5 bases). This CDR3 is built from 12 residues. CDR1 and CDR2 from the germline V gene are SNHLY and FYNNEI. The ends were cut back, 7 bases at V and 4 bases at J, with 7 bases in the middle. CDR3 sequence: CASTGGNEKLFF. CDR3 DNA: TGTGCCAGCACTGGGGGTAATGAAAAACTGTTTTTT.

The chain is built from TRBV4-2 and TRBJ1-3; possible D gene TRBD1, 5 bases. Trimming pared 0 bases from V and 2 bases from J, leaving 11 bases between. Germline CDR1 reads LGHNA; CDR2 reads YNFKEQ. The CDR3 runs 16 residues. CDR3 DNA sequence: TGTGCCAGCAGCCAAGAGGACACCCAAACTGGAAACACCATATATTTT. This encodes CASSQEDTQTGNTIYF.

The J gene is TRBJ2-1, the V gene TRBV28, with 8 bases that match TRBD1. V was clipped by 6 bases and J by 3 bases; unmatched bases: 10. This CDR3 contains 16 residues. Germline values: CDR1 MDHEN, CDR2 SYDVKM. CDR3 DNA: TGTGCCAGCAGCCAAGCCCAGGGGGCCGGCTACAATGAGCAGTTCTTC. Encoded protein: CASSQAQGAGYNEQFF.

The chain has TRBV28 and TRBJ2-1, with 8 bases matching TRBD1. The CDR3 is 16 residues long. CDR1 and CDR2 (germline): MDHEN, SYDVKM. The junction had 15 bases not matched to a gene; V was cut back by 6 bases and J by 8 bases. Written as DNA, the CDR3 is TGTGCCAGCAGCATTTTTACCGGGACAGGTGAGGATGAGCAGTTCTTC. It yields the protein CASSIFTGTGEDEQFF.

The genes are TRBV27 and TRBJ2-7; D tentatively reads TRBD1 or TRBD2 (5 bases each). The CDR3 sequence is 14 residues long. V was clipped by 1 base and J by 2 bases, with 9 bases between them. Germline CDR1 MNHEY, CDR2 SMNVEV (reference sequence). The CDR3 DNA follows: TGTGCCAGCAGTTTATTGGGACGAACCTACGAGCAGTACTTC. Its translation is CASSLLGRTYEQYF.

This clone appeared a few times. V usage is TRBV27 and J usage is TRBJ1-2; 9 bases align to TRBD1. V lost 6 bases and J lost 5; bases outside the gene matches: 16. Looked up from germline, CDR1 is MNHEY and CDR2 is SMNVEV (reference sequence). This CDR3 comprises 17 residues. CDR3 residues: CASRPTPPGQGFYGYTF. The CDR3 DNA is TGTGCCAGCAGACCAACACCCCCGGGACAGGGATTTTATGGCTACACCTTC.

The gene calls are TRBV5-1 and TRBJ2-5, with 7 bases fitting TRBD1. Trimming at V came to 4 bases and at J to 2 bases, leaving 5 bases not matched to a gene. CDR3 length: 14 amino acids. Germline loops: CDR1 SGHRS, CDR2 YFSETQ. The CDR3 sequence is CASSEGQPQETQYF. The CDR3 nucleotides read TGCGCCAGCAGCGAGGGACAGCCTCAAGAGACCCAGTACTTC.

Worth noting for this clone: A read error may produce the germline difference seen at one junction end. The chain is built from TRBV13 and TRBJ2-3, with D possibly being TRBD2 (6 bases). The CDR3 has 12 residues. Germline CDR1 reads PRHDT; CDR2 reads FYEKMQ (reference sequence). The CDR3 DNA is TGTGCCAGCAGCCCCGGGGGACCCTCGGTGGCGTTT. Translated, it gives CASSPGGPSVAF.

The chain couples TRBV18 to TRBJ2-2, with 15 bases lining up with TRBD2. CDR1 is KGHSH and CDR2 is LQKENI in the germline V gene. The J segment lost 2 bases and the V segment lost 2 bases, leaving 3 bases of the junction unmatched. The CDR3 totals 18 residues. CDR3 sequence (DNA): TGTGCCAGCTCACCAGAGGGACTAGCGGGAGGCAACACCGGGGAGCTGTTTTTT. Translated: CASSPEGLAGGNTGELFF.

DNA of the CDR3: TGTGCCAGCAGCCTGACGAACAGGGCTCGTGGTGAAAAACTGTTTTTT. This encodes CASSLTNRARGEKLFF. The chain uses TRBV7-9 and TRBJ1-4; TRBD1 might be the D (6 bases). This CDR3 has 16 residues. CDR1 is SEHNR, CDR2 FQNEAQ, per germline (reference sequence). Trimming stripped 5 bases from V and 7 bases from J, with 20 bases between.

The chain uses TRBV7-2 and TRBJ2-7; D may be TRBD1 (7 bases). The CDR3 is 17 amino acids. The germline V and J ends were trimmed by 2 bases and 5 bases, with 22 bases remaining between them. Germline assignment: CDR1 SGHTA and CDR2 FQGNSA. The CDR3 sequence is CASSLTGPQGGRDEQYF. CDR3 DNA sequence: TGTGCCAGCAGCTTAACAGGCCCGCAGGGGGGTAGAGACGAGCAGTACTTC.

This rearrangement joins TRBV6-4 to TRBJ1-2; D is possibly TRBD1 (5 bases). CDR3 length: 13 amino acids. V lost 3 bases, J lost 8 bases, and 13 bases lay in between. The germline CDR1 and CDR2 sequences are MRHNA and SNTAGT. CDR3 nucleotides: TGTGCCAGCAGTGATAGCAGGGTAGGAGGCTACACCTTC. Its translation is CASSDSRVGGYTF.

The V gene is TRBV2, the J gene TRBJ2-6, with a possible D match to TRBD1 (5 bases). Germline V gene data show CDR1 as SNHLY and CDR2 as FYNNEI. This CDR3 contains 15 residues. Between the trimmed V and J ends, which lost 6 bases and 3 bases, there was a span of 12 bases. The CDR3 reads CASRDKSNGANVLTF. As DNA, the CDR3 is TGTGCCAGCAGGGACAAAAGCAATGGGGCCAACGTCCTGACTTTC.